Listed below are T cell receptor beta chains from one sample, sequenced in a study of blood T cells in healthy people across ages. Using its own MiXCR run on the 5' RACE reads, TCRdb lists one record per CDR3 protein. The table lists roughly 2 million distinct CDR3 sequences, around half of them singletons. The sequencing sample was made of blood. These receptor sequences come from a woman in her 40s in good health. Both conserved end residues are part of each CDR3. D genes are given only for firm matches. For some rows the clone size is stated as once, few or many, or as a class when expanded; others skip it.

CDR3: CASSLRQPEQYF
DNA: TGTGCCAGCAGTTTAAGGCAACCCGAGCAGTACTTC
D: -
J: TRBJ2-7
V: TRBV28
size: -

CDR3: CASKFSSEGGNSPLHF
DNA: TGTGCCAGCAAGTTTAGCTCGGAGGGAGGTAATTCACCCCTCCACTTT
D: -
J: TRBJ1-6
V: TRBV6-5
size: -

CDR3: CSARDPGSPTSGVGQYF
DNA: TGCAGTGCTAGAGATCCAGGGTCCCCTACTAGCGGGGTTGGGCAGTACTTC
D: TRBD2
J: TRBJ2-5
V: TRBV20-1
size: few

CDR3: CATSPGTGVGPQHF
DNA: TGTGCCACCAGCCCCGGGACAGGGGTGGGTCCCCAGCATTTT
D: TRBD1
J: TRBJ1-5
V: TRBV24-1
size: -

CDR3: CASSLTPSGIGPGAYNEQFF
DNA: TGTGCCAGCAGCTTAACCCCTAGCGGCATCGGCCCCGGAGCCTACAATGAGCAGTTCTTC
D: TRBD2
J: TRBJ2-1
V: TRBV7-2
size: -

CDR3: CASSQTGQGAANIQYF
DNA: TGTGCCAGCAGCCAGACCGGACAGGGGGCCGCAAACATTCAGTACTTC
D: TRBD1
J: TRBJ2-4
V: TRBV7-9
size: -

CDR3: CASSQDLTSGGTQYF
DNA: TGCGCCAGCAGCCAAGACTTGACGAGCGGGGGTACCCAGTACTTC
D: TRBD2
J: TRBJ2-5
V: TRBV4-1
size: once

CDR3: CASSTTDRAHEQYF
DNA: TGTGCCAGTAGTACGACGGACAGGGCGCACGAGCAGTACTTC
D: TRBD1
J: TRBJ2-7
V: TRBV19
size: -

CDR3: CSASTSGGPVETQYF
DNA: TGCAGTGCTAGTACTAGCGGGGGGCCTGTAGAGACCCAGTACTTC
D: TRBD2
J: TRBJ2-5
V: TRBV20-1
size: once

CDR3: CASSDKGTAYGYTF
DNA: TGTGCCAGCAGTGATAAGGGGACAGCCTATGGCTACACCTTC
D: TRBD1
J: TRBJ1-2
V: TRBV2
size: once

CDR3: CASNTVDRGKQFF
DNA: TGTGCCAGCAATACTGTTGACAGGGGGAAGCAGTTCTTC
D: TRBD1
J: TRBJ2-1
V: TRBV12-3/TRBV12-4
size: -

CDR3: CASRSIRDGRYEQYF
DNA: TGTGCCAGCAGATCCATCCGGGACGGCCGCTACGAGCAGTACTTC
D: -
J: TRBJ2-7
V: TRBV6-2/TRBV6-3
size: -

CDR3: CASSPRSPGQDGYTF
DNA: TGTGCCAGCAGCCCCAGGTCACCAGGGCAAGATGGCTACACCTTC
D: -
J: TRBJ1-2
V: TRBV7-2
size: few

CDR3: CSVSGTNSNYGYTF
DNA: TGCAGCGTCTCCGGGACAAACAGTAACTATGGCTACACCTTC
D: -
J: TRBJ1-2
V: TRBV29-1
size: -

CDR3: CASSGLAGGRYAETQYF
DNA: TGTGCCAGCAGTGGACTAGCGGGGGGGCGCTATGCGGAGACCCAGTACTTC
D: TRBD2
J: TRBJ2-5
V: TRBV9
size: few

CDR3: CSVEGGSGGAIAYF
DNA: TGCAGCGTTGAAGGGGGTAGCGGGGGGGCGATCGCGTATTTT
D: TRBD2
J: TRBJ2-3
V: TRBV29-1
size: few

CDR3: CASSSPLGRGGQETQYF
DNA: TGTGCCAGCAGTTCCCCCCTTGGACGGGGGGGGCAAGAGACCCAGTACTTC
D: TRBD2
J: TRBJ2-5
V: TRBV12-3/TRBV12-4
size: -

CDR3: CASSYRGAQYF
DNA: TGTGCCAGCAGTTACCGCGGTGCGCAGTATTTT
D: -
J: TRBJ2-3
V: TRBV6-5
size: -

CDR3: CASSYTTGPYTF
DNA: TGTGCCAGCAGTTACACAACCGGGCCGTACACCTTC
D: -
J: TRBJ1-2
V: TRBV6-5
size: few

CDR3: CALAALTDTQYF
DNA: TGTGCTTTAGCGGCCCTCACAGATACGCAGTATTTT
D: -
J: TRBJ2-3
V: TRBV6-6
size: -

CDR3: CASSVGGAGANVLTF
DNA: TGTGCCAGCAGCGTAGGGGGGGCTGGGGCCAACGTCCTGACTTTC
D: -
J: TRBJ2-6
V: TRBV9
size: -

CDR3: CSAREVQRANYNEQFF
DNA: TGCAGTGCTAGAGAGGTCCAGCGGGCGAACTACAATGAGCAGTTCTTC
D: -
J: TRBJ2-1
V: TRBV20-1
size: -

CDR3: CASSTGTSGGSGNEQFF
DNA: TGTGCCAGCAGCACCGGGACTAGCGGGGGGTCTGGGAATGAGCAGTTCTTC
D: TRBD2
J: TRBJ2-1
V: TRBV28
size: -

CDR3: CASSGQGGLGETQYF
DNA: TGTGCCAGCAGCGGGCAGGGAGGTTTGGGAGAGACCCAGTACTTC
D: -
J: TRBJ2-5
V: TRBV7-9
size: -